This is a list of T cell receptor beta chains from one sample in a study of read filtering for tumor transcriptome and immune sequencing. Each CDR3 protein is one row after TCRdb ran MiXCR on the reads. The sample contains about 10,000 distinct CDR3 sequences, 16% of which appear only once. Sample: a population of CD138-negative cells sorted from bone marrow. These receptors all stem from a donor aged 40 or older with multiple myeloma. CDR3s include the opening cysteine and the closing phenylalanine or tryptophan. Each record gives: D gene, clone size, J gene, CDR3 length, V gene, CDR3 DNA, CDR3 protein. D genes are given only for firm matches. Clone size is given for some rows only: seen once, a few or many times, or a class if the clone is expanded.

>NA|many|TRBJ2-3|11|TRBV27
TGTGCCAGCCTGGGGACAGATACGCAGTATTTT
CASLGTDTQYF
>NA|NA|TRBJ1-6|16|TRBV4-1
TGCGCCAGCAGCCAAGATACCTACAGGTTCAGCACTGAAGCTGTCTTT
CASSQDTYRFSTEAVF
>NA|few|TRBJ1-5|12|TRBV6-5
TGTGCCAGCAGCAATCAAAATCAGCCCCAGCATTTT
CASSNQNQPQHF
>NA|many|TRBJ2-2|14|TRBV27
TGTGCCAGCAGTTTGGGGCAGAACACCGGGGAGCTGTTTTTT
CASSLGQNTGELFF
>NA|many|TRBJ1-2|14|TRBV10-3
TGTGCCATCAGTGCTAGGGAACGCAACTATGGCTACACCTTC
CAISARERNYGYTF
>NA|medium-sized|TRBJ2-1|14|TRBV4-1
TGCGCCAGCAGCGGAAGGGGGGCACTCAATGAGCAGTTCTTC
CASSGRGALNEQFF
>NA|many|TRBJ1-1|13|TRBV11-2
TGTGCCAGCAGCTCGTCGGGGGGCACTGAAGCTTTCTTT
CASSSSGGTEAFF
>TRBD1|many|TRBJ1-2|13|TRBV5-6
TGTGCCAGCAGTGCCAACAGGGGTTATGGCTACACCTTC
CASSANRGYGYTF
>TRBD1|many|TRBJ2-3|13|TRBV29-1
TGCAGCGTTGAGATGACAGGGGGGGATACGCAGTATTTT
CSVEMTGGDTQYF
>NA|many|TRBJ1-3|13|TRBV10-3
TGTGCCATCAGTGGGGGCCCTGGAAACACCATATATTTT
CAISGGPGNTIYF
>NA|many|TRBJ1-1|12|TRBV7-9
TGTGCCAGCATACCCCTTAACACTGAAGCTTTCTTT
CASIPLNTEAFF
>TRBD1|many|TRBJ2-6|16|TRBV6-1
TGTGCCAGCAGCACAGGGGTTGGATCTGGGGCCAACGTCCTGACTTTC
CASSTGVGSGANVLTF
>NA|many|TRBJ1-3|13|TRBV29-1
TGCAGCGTTGAAGATCGCGGGGCAGACACCATATATTTT
CSVEDRGADTIYF
>NA|many|TRBJ1-1|12|TRBV28
TGTGCCAGCAGTTTAAGTGGCACTGAAGCTTTCTTT
CASSLSGTEAFF
>NA|medium-sized|TRBJ2-7|14|TRBV7-9
TGTGCCAGCAGCTCGTCAGGGAGCTCCTACGAGCAGTACTTC
CASSSSGSSYEQYF
>NA|NA|TRBJ1-5|16|TRBV4-2
TGTGCCGGCAGCCAAGAGACAGCGTATAGCAATCAGCCCCAGCATTTT
CAGSQETAYSNQPQHF
>TRBD2|medium-sized|TRBJ2-1|20|TRBV11-2
TGTGCCAGCAGCTTAAGTCATAGCGGGGGGACCCGAGGGTTGTACAATGAGCAGTTCTTC
CASSLSHSGGTRGLYNEQFF
>NA|many|TRBJ1-2|12|TRBV14
TGTGCCAGCAGCCAATGGGACAACGGCTACACCTTC
CASSQWDNGYTF
>TRBD2|many|TRBJ2-2|16|TRBV7-3
TGTGCCAGCAGCTATACCGGGACTAGGAACACCGGGGAGCTGTTTTTT
CASSYTGTRNTGELFF
>TRBD2|many|TRBJ2-2|14|TRBV7-9
TGTGCCAGCAGCTTGAGGAGCGGGGGCTCGGAGCTGTTTTTT
CASSLRSGGSELFF
>TRBD1|medium-sized|TRBJ1-3|15|TRBV3-1
TGTGCCAGCAGCCTAAGACAGGGACCTGGAAACACCATATATTTT
CASSLRQGPGNTIYF
>TRBD2|many|TRBJ2-5|14|TRBV20-1
TGCAGTGCTCGAGCGGGAGGGCCGAAAGAGACCCAGTACTTC
CSARAGGPKETQYF
>NA|many|TRBJ2-5|11|TRBV5-4
TGTGCCAGCAGCTTTCGGGAGACCCAGTACTTC
CASSFRETQYF
>NA|many|TRBJ2-5|15|TRBV11-2
TGTGCCAGCAGCTCGACTGGCCTGGCGGGGGAGACCCAGTACTTC
CASSSTGLAGETQYF
>TRBD1|many|TRBJ1-1|15|TRBV5-1
TGCGCCAGCAGCATCTACAGGGGTCTGAACACTGAAGCTTTCTTT
CASSIYRGLNTEAFF
>NA|many|TRBJ1-5|13|TRBV28
TGTGCCAGTTCGACAGAGGGCAATCAGCCCCAGCATTTT
CASSTEGNQPQHF
>TRBD1|many|TRBJ2-5|15|TRBV28
TGTGCCAGCAGTTTACAGGGGGTAGGGGAAGAGACCCAGTACTTC
CASSLQGVGEETQYF
>NA|many|TRBJ1-2|15|TRBV4-3
TGCGCCAGCAGCCAAGATCGGGGGCTGAACTATGGCTACACCTTC
CASSQDRGLNYGYTF
>NA|many|TRBJ2-2|16|TRBV7-9
TGTGCCAGCAAACCCCCGAGGCAATTGAACACCGGGGAGCTGTTTTTT
CASKPPRQLNTGELFF
>NA|many|TRBJ2-2|16|TRBV9
TGTGCCAGCAGCGTAGAGACGGTTCGAGGCACCGGGGAGCTGTTTTTT
CASSVETVRGTGELFF
>NA|many|TRBJ1-1|14|TRBV12-3/TRBV12-4
TGTGCCAGCAGTTTCGGTTTGGGGAACACTGAAGCTTTCTTT
CASSFGLGNTEAFF
>TRBD1|many|TRBJ2-6|18|TRBV7-2
TGTGCCAGCAGCCCCCAACAGGGGTCAGGTTCTGGGGCCAACGTCCTGACTTTC
CASSPQQGSGSGANVLTF
>NA|many|TRBJ1-5|14|TRBV3-1
TGTGCCAGCAGCCAACAGGGCGGCAATCAGCCCCAGCATTTT
CASSQQGGNQPQHF
>NA|medium-sized|TRBJ1-4|15|TRBV10-3
TGTGCCATCAGTGAGTCAGGCGGCAATAATGAAAAACTGTTTTTT
CAISESGGNNEKLFF
>TRBD1|medium-sized|TRBJ2-7|15|TRBV29-1
TGCAGCGTTGACGACCCGGGACAGGGATACTACGAGCAGTACTTC
CSVDDPGQGYYEQYF
>NA|many|TRBJ1-5|14|TRBV6-2/TRBV6-3
TGTGCCAGCAGTTACGTCCCGCGCAATCAGCCCCAGCATTTT
CASSYVPRNQPQHF
>TRBD2|many|TRBJ2-3|15|TRBV7-2
TGTGCCAGCAGCTTTTCTAGCGGGAACACAGATACGCAGTATTTT
CASSFSSGNTDTQYF
>NA|many|TRBJ1-1|12|TRBV18
TGTGCCAGCTCACCAACCAACACTGAAGCTTTCTTT
CASSPTNTEAFF
>TRBD2|many|TRBJ2-3|19|TRBV30
TGTGCCTACTCGACTGAAACAGGGAGTCGCGGGAGGCCCACAGATACGCAGTATTTT
CAYSTETGSRGRPTDTQYF